Listed below are T cell receptor beta chains from one sample, sequenced in a study of cytomegalovirus exposure and HLA in healthy donors. The data were produced by immunoSEQ multiplex PCR, yet TCRdb's version contains in-frame clones alone and is incomplete. The profile shows about 190,000 clones, roughly 83% of them singletons. Sequenced sample: PBMCs. The receptors originated from a boy aged 2 to 10 in good health and CMV-seronegative. Each CDR3 is given with its conserved first and last residue. The D gene is left open where the match is weak. The size field is filled for only some rows; it gives once, few, many or a size class.

J gene: TRBJ1-2; clone size: .; D gene: TRBD1; V gene: TRBV5-1; CDR3 protein: CASSLVGTASHKANYGYTF; CDR3 DNA: TGCGCCAGCAGCTTGGTGGGGACAGCTAGTCATAAAGCTAACTATGGCTACACCTTC
J gene: TRBJ2-1; clone size: once; D gene: .; V gene: TRBV13; CDR3 protein: CASSPRSSYNEQFF; CDR3 DNA: TGTGCCAGCAGCCCCAGAAGCTCCTACAATGAGCAGTTCTTC
J gene: TRBJ2-3; clone size: .; D gene: .; V gene: TRBV5-1; CDR3 protein: CASSPMAPSTDTQYF; CDR3 DNA: TGCGCCAGCAGCCCCATGGCTCCTAGCACAGATACGCAGTATTTT
J gene: TRBJ1-3; clone size: .; D gene: .; V gene: TRBV7-9; CDR3 protein: CASRMADGNTIYF; CDR3 DNA: TGTGCCAGCAGAATGGCGGATGGAAACACCATATATTTT
J gene: TRBJ1-3; clone size: .; D gene: .; V gene: TRBV15; CDR3 protein: CATSTGIDGSGNTIYF; CDR3 DNA: TGTGCCACCAGCACAGGTATAGATGGCTCTGGAAACACCATATATTTT
J gene: TRBJ2-2; clone size: once; D gene: .; V gene: TRBV6-5; CDR3 protein: CASSLQVSRELFF; CDR3 DNA: TGTGCCAGCAGTTTACAGGTCTCAAGGGAGCTGTTTTTT
J gene: TRBJ2-1; clone size: .; D gene: TRBD2; V gene: TRBV11-2; CDR3 protein: CASSWSSGRAQNEQFF; CDR3 DNA: TGTGCCAGCAGCTGGAGTAGCGGGAGGGCCCAAAATGAGCAGTTCTTC
J gene: TRBJ1-5; clone size: .; D gene: .; V gene: TRBV27; CDR3 protein: CASSLFQGSNQPQHF; CDR3 DNA: TGTGCCAGCAGTTTGTTTCAGGGTAGCAATCAGCCCCAGCATTTT
J gene: TRBJ2-5; clone size: .; D gene: .; V gene: TRBV30; CDR3 protein: CAWMGPQETQYF; CDR3 DNA: TGTGCCTGGATGGGCCCCCAAGAGACCCAGTACTTC
J gene: TRBJ1-3; clone size: .; D gene: .; V gene: TRBV4-3; CDR3 protein: CASSRTGGLADPIYF; CDR3 DNA: TGCGCCAGCAGCCGTACGGGGGGGTTGGCCGACCCCATATATTTT
J gene: TRBJ2-3; clone size: once; D gene: .; V gene: TRBV18; CDR3 protein: CASSPFPGGTDTQYF; CDR3 DNA: TGTGCCAGCTCACCTTTTCCGGGGGGCACAGATACGCAGTATTTT